The clone carrying this TCR beta chain was detected a few times. Extracted RNA was reverse transcribed, and the resulting cDNA served as sequencing template. Sequencing used immunoSEQ multiplex PCR; TCRdb keeps in-frame clones, though not all of them. The table has about 210,000 clones, approximately 57% seen once. This entry is derived from a study of CD8+ T cells in alopecia areata. Treatment meaning: oral pan-JAK inhibitor, 5-10 mg twice daily. CDR1 and CDR2 (germline): MNHEY, SMNVEV (reference sequence). The V end lost 4 bases, the J end lost 2 bases, and 15 bases lay between the germline ends. This CDR3 spans 15 amino acids.

The receptor was isolated from a human donor with alopecia areata. The material sequenced was CD4+ T cells sorted from blood, taken at week 4, from a patient treated with tofacitinib. The chain has TRBV27 and TRBJ2-7, with D hard to call. The CDR3 coding sequence is TGTGCCAGCAGTTCGTCAGTAACCACCCCCTACGAGCAGTACTTC. Translation: CASSSSVTTPYEQYF.